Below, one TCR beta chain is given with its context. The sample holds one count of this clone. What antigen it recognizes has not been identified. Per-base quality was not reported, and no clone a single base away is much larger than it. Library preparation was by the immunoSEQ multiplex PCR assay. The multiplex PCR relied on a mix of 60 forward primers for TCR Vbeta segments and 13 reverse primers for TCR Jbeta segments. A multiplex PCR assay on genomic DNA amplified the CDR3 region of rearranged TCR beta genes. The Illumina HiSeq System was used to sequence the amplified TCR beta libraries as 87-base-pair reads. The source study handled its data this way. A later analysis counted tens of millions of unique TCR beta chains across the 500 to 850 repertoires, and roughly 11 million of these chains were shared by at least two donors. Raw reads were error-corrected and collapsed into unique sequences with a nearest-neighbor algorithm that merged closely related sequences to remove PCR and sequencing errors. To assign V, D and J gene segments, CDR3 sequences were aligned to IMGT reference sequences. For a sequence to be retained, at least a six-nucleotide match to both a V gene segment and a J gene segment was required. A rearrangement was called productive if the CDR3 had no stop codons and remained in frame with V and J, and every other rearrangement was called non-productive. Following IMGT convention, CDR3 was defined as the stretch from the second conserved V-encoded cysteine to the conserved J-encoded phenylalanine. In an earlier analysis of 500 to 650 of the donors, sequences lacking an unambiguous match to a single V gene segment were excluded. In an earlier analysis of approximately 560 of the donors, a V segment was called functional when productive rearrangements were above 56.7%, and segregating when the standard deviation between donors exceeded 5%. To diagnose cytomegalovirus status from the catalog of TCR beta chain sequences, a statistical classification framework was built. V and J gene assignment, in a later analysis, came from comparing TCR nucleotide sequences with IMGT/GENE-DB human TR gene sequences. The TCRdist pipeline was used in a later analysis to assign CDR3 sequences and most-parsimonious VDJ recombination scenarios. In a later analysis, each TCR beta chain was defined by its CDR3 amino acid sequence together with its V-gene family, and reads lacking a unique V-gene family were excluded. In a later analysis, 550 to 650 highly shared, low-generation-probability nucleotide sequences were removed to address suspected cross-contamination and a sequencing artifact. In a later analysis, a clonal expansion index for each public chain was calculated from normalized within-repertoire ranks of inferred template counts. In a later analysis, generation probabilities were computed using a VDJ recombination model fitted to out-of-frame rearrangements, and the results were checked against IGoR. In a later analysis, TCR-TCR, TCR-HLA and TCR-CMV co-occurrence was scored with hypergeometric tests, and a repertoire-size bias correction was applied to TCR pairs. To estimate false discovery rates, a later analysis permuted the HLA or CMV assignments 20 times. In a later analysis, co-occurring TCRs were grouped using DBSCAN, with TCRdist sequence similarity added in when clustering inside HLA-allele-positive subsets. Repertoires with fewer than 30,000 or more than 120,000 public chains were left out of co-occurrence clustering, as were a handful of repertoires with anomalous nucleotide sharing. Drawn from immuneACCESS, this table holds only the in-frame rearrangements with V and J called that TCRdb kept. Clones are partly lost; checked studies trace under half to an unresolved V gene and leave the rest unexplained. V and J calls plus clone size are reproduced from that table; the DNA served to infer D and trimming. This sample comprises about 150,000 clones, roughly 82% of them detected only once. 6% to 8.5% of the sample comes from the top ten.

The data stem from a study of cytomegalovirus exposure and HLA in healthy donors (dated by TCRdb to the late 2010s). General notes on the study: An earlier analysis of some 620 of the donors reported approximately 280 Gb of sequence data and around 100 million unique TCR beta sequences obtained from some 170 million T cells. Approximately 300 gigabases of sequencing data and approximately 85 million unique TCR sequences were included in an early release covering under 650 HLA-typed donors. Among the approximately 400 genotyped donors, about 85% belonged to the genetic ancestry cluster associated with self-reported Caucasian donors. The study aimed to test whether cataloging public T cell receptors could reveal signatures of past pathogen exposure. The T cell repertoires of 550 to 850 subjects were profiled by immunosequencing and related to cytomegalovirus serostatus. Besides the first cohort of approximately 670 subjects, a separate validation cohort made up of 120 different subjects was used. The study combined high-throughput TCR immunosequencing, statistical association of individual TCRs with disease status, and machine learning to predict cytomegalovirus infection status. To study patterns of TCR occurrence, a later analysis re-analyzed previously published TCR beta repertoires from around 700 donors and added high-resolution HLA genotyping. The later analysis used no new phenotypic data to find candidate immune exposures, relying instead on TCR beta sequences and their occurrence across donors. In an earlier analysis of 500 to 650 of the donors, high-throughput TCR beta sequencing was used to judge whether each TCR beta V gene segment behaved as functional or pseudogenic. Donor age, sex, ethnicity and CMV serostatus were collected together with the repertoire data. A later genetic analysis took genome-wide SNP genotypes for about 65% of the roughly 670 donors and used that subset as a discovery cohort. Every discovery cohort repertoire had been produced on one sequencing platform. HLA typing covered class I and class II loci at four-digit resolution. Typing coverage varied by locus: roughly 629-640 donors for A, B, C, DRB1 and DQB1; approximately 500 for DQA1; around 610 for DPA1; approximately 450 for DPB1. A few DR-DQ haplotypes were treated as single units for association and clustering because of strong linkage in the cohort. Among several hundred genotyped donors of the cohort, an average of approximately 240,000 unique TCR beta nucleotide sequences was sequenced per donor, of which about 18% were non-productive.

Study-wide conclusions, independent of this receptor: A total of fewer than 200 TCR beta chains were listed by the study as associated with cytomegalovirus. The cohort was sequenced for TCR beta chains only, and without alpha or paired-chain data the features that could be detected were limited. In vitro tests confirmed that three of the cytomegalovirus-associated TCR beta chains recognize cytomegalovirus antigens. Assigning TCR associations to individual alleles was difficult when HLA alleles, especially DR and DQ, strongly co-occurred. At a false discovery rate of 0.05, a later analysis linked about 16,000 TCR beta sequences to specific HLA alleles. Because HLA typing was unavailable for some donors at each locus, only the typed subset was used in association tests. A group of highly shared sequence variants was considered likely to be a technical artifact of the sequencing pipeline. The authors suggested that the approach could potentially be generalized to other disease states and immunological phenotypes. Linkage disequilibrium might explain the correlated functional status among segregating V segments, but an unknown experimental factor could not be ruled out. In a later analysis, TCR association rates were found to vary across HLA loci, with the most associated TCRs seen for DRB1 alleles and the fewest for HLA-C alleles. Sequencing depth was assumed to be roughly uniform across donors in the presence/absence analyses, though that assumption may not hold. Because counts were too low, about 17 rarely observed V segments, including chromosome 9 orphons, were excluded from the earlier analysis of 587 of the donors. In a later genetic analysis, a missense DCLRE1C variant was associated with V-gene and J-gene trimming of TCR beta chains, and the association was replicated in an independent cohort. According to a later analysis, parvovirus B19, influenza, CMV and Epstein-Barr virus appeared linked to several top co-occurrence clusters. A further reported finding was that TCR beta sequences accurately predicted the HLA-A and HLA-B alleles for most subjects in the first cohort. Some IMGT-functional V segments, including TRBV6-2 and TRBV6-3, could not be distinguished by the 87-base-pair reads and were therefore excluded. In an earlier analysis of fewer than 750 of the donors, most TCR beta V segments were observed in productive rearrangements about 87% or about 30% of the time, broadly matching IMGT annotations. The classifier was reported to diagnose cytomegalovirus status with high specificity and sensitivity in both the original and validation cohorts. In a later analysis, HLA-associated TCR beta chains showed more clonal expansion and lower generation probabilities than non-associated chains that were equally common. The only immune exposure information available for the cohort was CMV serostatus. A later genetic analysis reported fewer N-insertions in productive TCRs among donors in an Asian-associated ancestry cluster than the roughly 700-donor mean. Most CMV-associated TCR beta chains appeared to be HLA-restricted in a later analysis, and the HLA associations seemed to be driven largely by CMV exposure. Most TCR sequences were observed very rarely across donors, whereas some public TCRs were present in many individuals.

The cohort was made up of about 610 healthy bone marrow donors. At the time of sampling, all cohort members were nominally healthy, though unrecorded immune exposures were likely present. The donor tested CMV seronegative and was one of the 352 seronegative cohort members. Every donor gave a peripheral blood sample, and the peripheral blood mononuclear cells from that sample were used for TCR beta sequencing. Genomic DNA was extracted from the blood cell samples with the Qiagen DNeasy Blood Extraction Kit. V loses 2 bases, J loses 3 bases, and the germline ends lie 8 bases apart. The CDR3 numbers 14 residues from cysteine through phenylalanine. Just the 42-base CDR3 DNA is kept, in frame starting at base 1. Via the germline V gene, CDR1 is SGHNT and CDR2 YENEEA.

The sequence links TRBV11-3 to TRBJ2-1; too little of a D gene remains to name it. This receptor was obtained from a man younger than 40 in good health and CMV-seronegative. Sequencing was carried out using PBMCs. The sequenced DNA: TGTGCCAGCAGCTTATCTCCTAGCTACAATGAGCAGTTCTTC. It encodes CASSLSPSYNEQFF.